The clone carrying this T cell receptor beta chain was seen only a few times. Its antigen remains unknown. The data stem from a study of T-cell memory formation after mild COVID-19. Study-level information: Each donor largely had its own TCR clusters. Study-wide points: The CD4+ clones that contracted clustered mainly within CM and EM, and the CD8+ clones concentrated in EMRA. Among clones contracting day 15 to 85, CD4/CD8 was balanced, whereas later expanders leaned CD4+. A subset of responding clones appeared in pre-infection memory, suggesting cross-reactive memory joined.

TCRdb re-analysed the 5' RACE reads in MiXCR, keeping a single row per CDR3 protein. The data contain just over 200,000 distinct CDR3 sequences, 7.5% to 10% of them singletons. Trimming stripped 0 bases from V and 8 bases from J, with 14 bases between. CDR1 and CDR2 from the germline V gene are SGHDT and YYEEEE. The CDR3 is 14 residues long. Material for sequencing was PBMCs or a T cell subset sorted from them (not recorded which). The origin of this receptor is a man between 18 and 29 years old who had mild COVID-19 (a few samples of this study predate the infection). Cell type and time point are not known. V usage is TRBV5-6 and J usage is TRBJ1-2; D remains unclear. The CDR3 is CASSLGSGVGGYTF. The CDR3 DNA reads as TGTGCCAGCAGCTTGGGATCGGGAGTAGGAGGCTACACCTTC.